The clone carrying this T cell receptor beta chain has just a few counts. The sample is drawn from a study of T-cell memory formation after mild COVID-19. Using its own MiXCR run on the 5' RACE reads, TCRdb lists one record per CDR3 protein. This table holds about 400,000 distinct CDR3 sequences, less than 25% found once. Germline V gives CDR1 KGHSH, CDR2 LQKENI. This CDR3 region has 13 residues. The ends were cut back, 6 bases at V and 6 bases at J, with 11 bases in the middle. V and J are TRBV18 and TRBJ2-2; no clear D. The sample was PBMCs or a T cell subset sorted from them (not recorded which). This sequence originates from an adult woman who had mild COVID-19 (a few samples of this study predate the infection). Cell type and time point are not known. The CDR3 protein is CASSLASAGELFF. In DNA, the CDR3 is TGTGCCAGCTCGCTCGCCAGCGCCGGGGAGCTGTTTTTT.